The rows below give T cell receptor beta chains drawn from one sample of a study of cytomegalovirus exposure and HLA in healthy donors. Clones were sequenced by immunoSEQ multiplex PCR, and TCRdb holds only the in-frame ones, with some missing. The sample consists of tens of thousands of clones, less than 85% of them appearing once. The sample comprised PBMCs. The receptors were gathered from a woman in her forties or fifties in good health and CMV-seronegative. Each CDR3 is given without its conserved first and last residue.

V: TRBV10-2; J: TRBJ2-5; length: 14; CDR3: ASSEPTSGRPETQY
V: TRBV5-6; J: TRBJ2-2; length: 12; CDR3: ASSSTGATGELF
V: TRBV25-1; J: TRBJ1-1; length: 13; CDR3: ASSEPEGVNTEAF
V: TRBV9; J: TRBJ2-1; length: 10; CDR3: ASSISDNEQF
V: TRBV10-1; J: TRBJ1-3; length: 11; CDR3: ASTQGAGNTIY
V: TRBV6-1; J: TRBJ1-2; length: 12; CDR3: ASSPTGVIYGYT
V: TRBV12-5; J: TRBJ2-1; length: 15; CDR3: ASGLAAGTSGGTEQF
V: TRBV6-1; J: TRBJ2-3; length: 13; CDR3: ASMNRQGRTDTQY
V: TRBV7-9; J: TRBJ2-5; length: 12; CDR3: ASSLTELQETQY
V: TRBV2; J: TRBJ2-1; length: 13; CDR3: ASRARGGDPNEQF
V: TRBV18; J: TRBJ2-7; length: 12; CDR3: ASSPGLAGDEQY
V: TRBV5-6; J: TRBJ2-5; length: 11; CDR3: ASSTWTGGMQY
V: TRBV28; J: TRBJ1-2; length: 14; CDR3: ASSSRGTADGGGYT
V: TRBV7-2; J: TRBJ2-3; length: 15; CDR3: ASSTRRTSGDTDTQY
V: TRBV10-1; J: TRBJ2-1; length: 14; CDR3: ASSESSGSSYNEQF
V: TRBV5-1; J: TRBJ2-7; length: 12; CDR3: ASSLGGLVHEQY
V: TRBV19; J: TRBJ2-3; length: 12; CDR3: ASSTDSSTDTQY
V: TRBV30; J: TRBJ1-6; length: 12; CDR3: AWSRVRGSSPLH
V: TRBV6-1; J: TRBJ2-1; length: 13; CDR3: ASSNSGGTYNEQF
V: TRBV25-1; J: TRBJ2-1; length: 11; CDR3: ASGASGAPKQF
V: TRBV5-4; J: TRBJ1-2; length: 13; CDR3: ASSYRDRGGDGYT
V: TRBV6-5; J: TRBJ1-2; length: 12; CDR3: ASSYGGANYGYT
V: TRBV29-1; J: TRBJ2-5; length: 9; CDR3: SVERGGDQY
V: TRBV5-1; J: TRBJ2-1; length: 13; CDR3: ASSLMGEGLNEQF
V: TRBV2; J: TRBJ1-5; length: 12; CDR3: ASTFREGNQPQH
V: TRBV7-2; J: TRBJ1-1; length: 12; CDR3: ASSLPRQGELAF
V: TRBV7-2; J: TRBJ2-5; length: 17; CDR3: ASSPDPRTSGSQGETQY
V: TRBV5-1; J: TRBJ1-2; length: 13; CDR3: ASREEDETNYGYT
V: TRBV5-8; J: TRBJ1-1; length: 11; CDR3: ASSLTRNTEAF
V: TRBV5-1; J: TRBJ2-1; length: 13; CDR3: ASSLVGGNSNEQF
V: TRBV28; J: TRBJ1-1; length: 10; CDR3: ASSLGQTEAF
V: TRBV7-9; J: TRBJ2-7; length: 12; CDR3: ASSPGGTFYEQY
V: TRBV5-6; J: .; length: 12; CDR3: ASSLMGRSNEQY
V: TRBV30; J: TRBJ1-4; length: 12; CDR3: ATPQGVLNEKLF
V: TRBV6-6; J: TRBJ1-3; length: 13; CDR3: ASSYSGGFGNTIY
V: TRBV25-1; J: TRBJ1-2; length: 11; CDR3: ASNRDSAYGYT
V: TRBV10-3; J: TRBJ2-7; length: 13; CDR3: AISEVSGRADEQY
V: TRBV7-2; J: TRBJ2-2; length: 10; CDR3: ASSYYPGELF
V: TRBV14; J: TRBJ2-2; length: 14; CDR3: ASSQEAGVNTGELF
V: TRBV27; J: TRBJ1-5; length: 13; CDR3: ASRPGTDSNQPQH